The clone carrying this T cell receptor (beta chain) was detected ten times or more. In germline, CDR1 is SGHVS, CDR2 FNYEAQ. V was shortened by 5 bases and J by 2 bases, with 5 bases between the two germline ends. The CDR3 sequence is 12 residues long. The data originate from a study of T cells in Graves' hyperthyroidism and ophthalmopathy. RNA transcripts yielded amplified TCR beta CDR3 regions. The HTBI primer set was used in a first-round RT-PCR of the TCR CDR3. TCRdb reprocessed the multiplex PCR reads with MiXCR, giving one entry per CDR3 protein. The sample has some 580,000 distinct CDR3 sequences; more than 15% are singletons.

The gene calls are TRBV7-6 and TRBJ2-3; D uncertain. This clonotype originated in a woman aged 35 to 49 with Graves' ophthalmopathy. The sample comprised blood. DNA for the CDR3: TGTGCCAGCAGCACACACACAGATACGCAGTATTTT. This sequence encodes CASSTHTDTQYF.